This T cell receptor beta chain was observed in a study of cytotoxic CD8 clonotypes in ibrutinib-treated CLL (dated by TCRdb to about 2021). For context, the study as a whole: In this cohort, approximately 15 patients were treatment-naive and more than 9 were relapsed/refractory, while some 18 had unmutated IGHV. Cryopreserved peripheral blood mononuclear cells were collected at three points: before therapy, at response, and at either sustained remission or disease progression. Longitudinal samples were available for about 30% of the roughly 90 trial participants. Responses were partial in roughly 24 patients and complete in 2; after median around 66 months follow-up, some 14 stayed in remission and roughly twelve progressed. Samples at response were collected after a median of about 12 months of treatment, with a range of about 6 to 36 months. All remission and progressive disease samples were collected while patients were still receiving ibrutinib. An average of around 250,000 productive templates and 94,082 productive rearrangements was obtained per sample. The study at large found these results: Clonality increased at ibrutinib response, stayed stable in sustained remission, and fell back toward baseline at progression. Baseline clonality exceeded that of age-matched healthy donors and correlated strongly with circulating CD8+ T-cell counts. Sampling times were not matched between patients in sustained remission and patients whose disease was progressing, and lymph node repertoires were not examined. Public clonotypes were found to be uncommon and were observed to contract or remain stable during treatment; the increase in clonality was shown to reflect expansion of private clonotypes at ibrutinib response.

Each clonotype received, on average, around 9.6x coverage in deep resolution sequencing performed on a MiSeq, where the target depth lay between 1 in 1 million and 1 in 200,000 T cells. The immunoSEQ hsTCRB Kit was used to generate TCR beta libraries. The paper's processing steps were these. ImmunoSEQ Data Assistant and ImmunoSEQ Analyzer were used for data analysis, and V, D and J genes were assigned according to IMGT definitions. Clonality, with values ranging from 0 to 1, was calculated as one minus the normalized Shannon entropy of productive rearrangement frequencies. Only overrepresented clonotypes making up at least 0.05% of each patient's repertoire were included in the public clonotype analysis. Thirteen age-matched healthy donor repertoires from immuneACCESS were used as controls for clonality. TCRdb carries this immuneACCESS record with in-frame sequences only. Its versions omit some clonotypes, under half of them owing to an unresolved V gene in the studies checked, with the rest unexplained. V and J calls and clone size follow that table, whereas D and trimming were derived from the DNA. In this sample the table shows about 92,000 clones, about 74% of which occur a single time. Around 23% of the sample rests with the top ten.

What the time point label conveys for this sample: approximately 25 months on ibrutinib. Around 2 micrograms of genomic DNA were extracted from cryopreserved PBMCs for TCR beta library preparation. Longitudinal blood samples from CLL patients on ibrutinib monotherapy were analyzed using high-throughput TCR beta sequencing. Patients were enrolled in a phase 2 open-label single-center ibrutinib monotherapy trial. About this clone: The antigen it binds to is not known. Base qualities are not at hand, and no much larger clone is one base apart.

CDR1 and CDR2 are read off the germline V gene as SGHRS and YFSETQ. The CDR3 spans 15 residues, from the cysteine through the phenylalanine. Kept here is only the CDR3 DNA, which spans 45 bases and is read in frame from base 1. Ends trimmed: V by 0 bases, J by 8 bases; bases unmatched to a gene: 6. The sequenced sample was PBMCs, obtained after 24 months of ibrutinib treatment. The sequence is built from TRBV5-1 and TRBJ1-2; 11 bases in the middle match TRBD1. This TCR was sampled from a human donor with chronic lymphocytic leukemia. The DNA sequence is given as TGCGCCAGCAGCTTGGCCGGGACAGGGGGTGAAGGCTACACCTTC. This sequence encodes CASSLAGTGGEGYTF.